Shown below are 17 T cell receptor beta chains from a single sample sequenced in a study of Graves' ophthalmopathy and Graves' hyperthyroidism. Investigators amplified TCR beta CDR3 regions from RNA transcripts. First-round RT-PCR used HTBI primers; second-round multiplex PCR followed. In TCRdb, the multiplex PCR reads were re-called with MiXCR into one record per CDR3 protein. The sample records 400,000 to 450,000 distinct CDR3 sequences, under 25% being singletons. Sequencing was done on a sample of peripheral blood. All receptors derive from a woman between 18 and 29 years old with stable Graves' hyperthyroidism.

This clonotype was picked up many times. The chain carries TRBV20-1 and TRBJ2-7; TRBD2 aligns across 7 bases. The germline CDR1 and CDR2 sequences are DFQATT and SNEGSKA (reference sequence). V dropped 1 base and J dropped 6; count of bases not matched to a gene: 9. CDR3 length: 14 residues. CDR3 sequence reads: CSARVGREFREQYF. The CDR3 nucleotides read TGCAGTGCTAGAGTAGGGCGGGAGTTTCGCGAGCAGTACTTC.

This clonotype was counted ten times or more. The V and J genes are TRBV18 and TRBJ1-6; possible D gene TRBD1, 6 bases. Germline CDR1 is KGHSH and CDR2 is LQKENI. V lost 6 bases and J lost 5, with 17 bases in between. CDR3 size: 16 residues. The CDR3 is CASSPWRGINNSPLHF. CDR3 bases: TGTGCCAGCTCGCCCTGGAGGGGGATCAATAATTCACCCCTCCACTTT.

This clonotype was observed at least ten times. The V and J genes are TRBV30 and TRBJ2-7; weak D call: TRBD1 (5 bases). With 0 bases removed from V and 0 bases from J, the gap between germline ends came to 9 bases. The CDR3 is 14 amino acids. CDR1 is GTSNPN and CDR2 is SVGIG in the germline V gene (reference sequence). CDR3 DNA sequence: TGTGCCTGGAGTGTAGACAGCAGCTCCTACGAGCAGTACTTC. Translating it yields CAWSVDSSSYEQYF.

The J gene is TRBJ1-1, the V gene TRBV19; D remains ambiguous. V lost 3 bases to trimming and J lost 4 bases, with 9 bases between them. CDR1 and CDR2 (germline): LNHDA, SQIVND (reference sequence). The length of the CDR3 is 13 residues. Here the CDR3 reads CASSIPLITEAFF. The CDR3 DNA sequence: TGTGCCAGTAGTATTCCCTTAATCACTGAAGCTTTCTTT.

This clonotype was detected many times. The chain couples TRBV18 to TRBJ1-1, with a tentative D call TRBD1 (6 bases). This CDR3 has 12 amino acids. CDR1 is KGHSH, CDR2 LQKENI, per germline. The V and J ends lost 5 bases and 5 bases respectively, with 9 bases between them. As DNA, the CDR3 is TGTGCCAGCTCAGGGGGCCTTACTGAAGCTTTCTTT. It translates to CASSGGLTEAFF.

The gene calls are TRBV28 and TRBJ2-1; D is ambiguous. Per germline, CDR1 MDHEN and CDR2 SYDVKM. Trimming cost V 8 bases and J 4 bases, with 12 bases left between them. The CDR3 runs 13 residues. The CDR3 DNA reads as TGTGCCAGCGCGTCGGCTGGATACAATGAGCAGTTCTTC. Its translation is CASASAGYNEQFF. The variable domain in full, completed from reference TRBV28 and TRBJ2-1, reads DVKVTQSSRYLVKRTGEKVFLECVQDMDHENMFWYRQDPGLGLRLIYFSYDVKMKEKGDIPEGYSVSREKKERFSLILESASTNQTSMYLCASASAGYNEQFFGPGTRLTVL.

This clonotype was observed many times. The CDR3 DNA is TGTGCTTCCAGACAGAACAATGCCTACGAGCAGTACTTC. Translating it yields CASRQNNAYEQYF. V is TRBV27 and J is TRBJ2-7, with TRBD1 as a possible D gene (5 bases). Germline CDR1 MNHEY, CDR2 SMNVEV (reference sequence). The CDR3 sequence is 13 residues long.

This clonotype was found many times. The chain joins TRBV28 to TRBJ1-5; TRBD1 might be the D (5 bases). The V gene's germline CDR1 is MDHEN and CDR2 SYDVKM. V shed 1 base and J shed 5 bases, with 12 bases lying between them. The CDR3 has 15 amino acids. CDR3 nucleotides: TGTGCCAGCAGTTTATCGGGGTGGGGCGATCAGCCCCAGCATTTT. This gives the protein CASSLSGWGDQPQHF. The complete variable domain, with remaining parts taken from reference TRBV28 and TRBJ1-5, reads DVKVTQSSRYLVKRTGEKVFLECVQDMDHENMFWYRQDPGLGLRLIYFSYDVKMKEKGDIPEGYSVSREKKERFSLILESASTNQTSMYLCASSLSGWGDQPQHFGDGTRLSIL.

The chain uses TRBV15 and TRBJ2-5; possible D gene TRBD1, 6 bases. There are 15 residues in the CDR3. Per the germline V gene, CDR1 is LNHNV and CDR2 is YYDKDF (reference sequence). Deletions cut 2 bases from V and 2 bases from J, with 12 bases between. The CDR3 here is CATSRYRAEQETQYF. The CDR3 DNA reads TGTGCCACCAGCAGATACAGGGCGGAACAAGAGACCCAGTACTTC.

This clonotype showed up many times. A much larger clone differs by one base, so this may be a read error. J is TRBJ1-1 and V is TRBV28; no clear D gene. This CDR3 has 14 amino acids. Trimming took 4 bases from V and 5 from J, leaving 14 bases between them. Looked up from germline, CDR1 is MDHEN and CDR2 is SYDVKM. The CDR3 nucleotides read TGTGCCAGCAGTTCCAGGAGTAAGAAGACTGAAGCTTTCTTT. Protein: CASSSRSKKTEAFF.

There are many counts of this clonotype. This chain uses TRBV12-3 or TRBV12-4 with TRBJ1-3; 7 bases align to TRBD1. The length of the CDR3 is 18 residues. J gave up 0 bases and V 5 bases, and 13 bases lay outside the gene matches. In DNA form, the CDR3 reads TGTGCCAGCAGTCCACCGCCGGACAGGACCTACTCTGGAAACACCATATATTTT. It codes for CASSPPPDRTYSGNTIYF.

This clonotype was detected many times. The genes are TRBV19 and TRBJ1-1, with 7 bases aligning to TRBD1. Trimming took 4 bases from V and 1 from J; bases not matched to a gene: 9. CDR3 length: 16 amino acids. Per germline, CDR1 LNHDA and CDR2 SQIVND (reference sequence). This CDR3 reads CASSTPTGAWNTEAFF. The CDR3 DNA reads as TGTGCCAGTAGTACCCCAACAGGGGCCTGGAACACTGAAGCTTTCTTT. The whole variable domain, remainder taken from reference TRBV19 and TRBJ1-1, is DGGITQSPKYLFRKEGQNVTLSCEQNLNHDAMYWYRQDPGQGLRLIYYSQIVNDFQKGDIAEGYSVSREKKESFPLTVTSAQKNPTAFYLCASSTPTGAWNTEAFFGQGTRLTVV.

There are many counts of this clonotype. The V gene is TRBV6-5, the J gene TRBJ1-1; D is possibly TRBD1 (6 bases). Per the germline V gene, CDR1 is MNHEY and CDR2 is SVGAGI. The CDR3 loop spans 22 amino acids. Trimming removed 5 bases from V and 1 base from J, with 35 bases in between. The CDR3 region is CASSQVPPGHRGAGRWNTEAFF. The CDR3 nucleotides are TGTGCCAGCAGTCAGGTCCCTCCGGGACATCGGGGGGCCGGGAGATGGAACACTGAAGCTTTCTTT.

This clonotype was observed at least ten times. V gene TRBV13 combines with J gene TRBJ2-2, with 7 bases that match TRBD2. CDR1 PRHDT and CDR2 FYEKMQ come from the germline V gene (reference sequence). Trimming cost V 5 bases and J 0 bases; bases outside gene matches: 3. This CDR3 is built from 15 residues. This chain's CDR3 is CASSRSGANTGELFF. The DNA of the CDR3 is TGTGCCAGCAGCAGGAGCGGGGCGAACACCGGGGAGCTGTTTTTT.

CDR3 in DNA: TGTGCCAGTAGACTGACAGGGACAGAAGGCTACACCTTC. It codes for CASRLTGTEGYTF. This chain uses TRBV19 with TRBJ1-2; TRBD1 matches at 7 bases. The V gene's germline CDR1 is LNHDA and CDR2 SQIVND (reference sequence). This CDR3 comprises 13 residues. The V segment lost 6 bases and the J segment 8 bases; nucleotides outside the gene matches: 9.

This clonotype was recorded at least ten times. The chain combines TRBV11-2 with TRBJ2-3, with 8 nucleotides matching TRBD2. V lost 1 base, J lost 3 bases, and 3 bases stayed unmatched. The germline V gene encodes CDR1 SGHAT and CDR2 FQNNGV. The CDR3 is 15 residues long. CDR3 nucleotide sequence: TGTGCCAGCAGCTTAGGAGCGGGAGTAACAGATACGCAGTATTTT. The encoded protein is CASSLGAGVTDTQYF.

This clonotype was found many times. The genes are TRBV20-1 and TRBJ2-7; no definite D call. Germline V lookup: CDR1 DFQATT, CDR2 SNEGSKA (reference sequence). The CDR3 consists of 12 residues. V was shortened by 0 bases and J by 2 bases, with 5 bases between the two germline ends. For the CDR3, the DNA is TGCAGTGCTAGAGATCCCGCCTACGAGCAGTACTTC. Residues: CSARDPAYEQYF.